The clone carrying this T cell receptor (beta chain) was seen at least ten times. From the germline J gene comes the end of the CDR3, since the read stops 3 residues before it. This CDR3 contains 13 residues. Germline CDR1 and CDR2: SEHNR and FQNEAQ (reference sequence). The V and J ends lost 5 bases and 7 bases respectively, with 14 bases between them. Some clones are missing from TCRdb's copy, which holds only in-frame ones; the method was immunoSEQ multiplex PCR. The sample presents 35,000 or so clones, none singletons. The sample is drawn from a study of T cell clonality in common variable immunodeficiency.

V usage is TRBV7-9 and J usage is TRBJ1-2; possible D gene TRBD1, 6 bases. This TCR was recovered from a person aged 18 to 75 in good health. Specimen: peripheral blood mononuclear cells. CDR3 bases read: TGTGCCAGCAGCGCCGATTGGGGGCTTGGC. Amino acids: CASSADWGLG. The CDR3 reads in full as CASSADWGLGYTF.